The text below deals with one T cell receptor (beta chain). Its specificity is not known. Expressed TCRB transcripts were sequenced because the isolated RNA had all been reverse transcribed beforehand. Sequencing of naive, central memory and regulatory T cell samples gave an average of roughly 4 million reads. Generated by immunoSEQ multiplex PCR, the TCRdb table keeps only in-frame clones and is missing some. The sample contains around 250,000 clones, over 11% of which appear only once. This record comes from a study of beta chain features in type 1 diabetes. Study-wide findings and caveats: TCRB CDR3 length was moderately but significantly reduced in all four CD4+ subsets of Type 1 diabetes patients. VDJ junctions in type 1 diabetes patients carried more deletions and fewer insertions.

Heparinised blood was drawn once per donor, averaging roughly 120 mL. Post-sort purity exceeded 95% for all sorted populations. Germline V CDR1 and CDR2: SGHRS, YFSETQ. This CDR3 is 17 amino acids long. Losses at the gene ends were 9 bases for V and 0 bases for J; bases not matched to a gene: 12. The sequenced sample was naive CD4+ T cells from blood. The chain is built from TRBV5-1 and TRBJ2-1; 10 bases line up with TRBD2. The sequence came from a man younger than 45 with type 1 diabetes. As DNA, the CDR3 is TGCGCCACCTCCGAGCTCCCTAGCGGGAGCTCCTACAATGAGCAGTTCTTC. This gives the protein CATSELPSGSSYNEQFF.